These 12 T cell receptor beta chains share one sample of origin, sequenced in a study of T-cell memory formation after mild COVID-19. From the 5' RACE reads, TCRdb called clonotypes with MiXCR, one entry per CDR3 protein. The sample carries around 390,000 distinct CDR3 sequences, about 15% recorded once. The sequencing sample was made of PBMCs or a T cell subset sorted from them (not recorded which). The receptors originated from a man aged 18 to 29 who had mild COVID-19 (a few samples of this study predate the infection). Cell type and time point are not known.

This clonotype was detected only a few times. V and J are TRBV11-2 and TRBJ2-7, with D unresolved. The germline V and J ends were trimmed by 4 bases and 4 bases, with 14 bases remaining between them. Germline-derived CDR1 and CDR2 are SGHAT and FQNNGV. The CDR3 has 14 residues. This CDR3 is CASSYGGPRYEQYV. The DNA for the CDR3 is TGTGCCAGCAGCTACGGCGGACCGCGTTACGAGCAGTACGTC.

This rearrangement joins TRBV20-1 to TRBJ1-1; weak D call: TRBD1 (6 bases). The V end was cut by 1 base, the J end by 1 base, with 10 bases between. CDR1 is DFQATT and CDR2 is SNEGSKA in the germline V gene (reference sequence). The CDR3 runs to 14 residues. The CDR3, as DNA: TGCAGTGCTAGAGGAACAGGGTCGAACACTGAAGCTTTCTTT. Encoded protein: CSARGTGSNTEAFF.

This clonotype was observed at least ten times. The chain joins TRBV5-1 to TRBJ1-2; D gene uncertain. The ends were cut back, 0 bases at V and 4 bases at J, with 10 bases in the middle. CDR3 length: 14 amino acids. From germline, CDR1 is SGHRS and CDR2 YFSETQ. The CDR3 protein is CASSLAAEAYGYTF. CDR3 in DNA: TGCGCCAGCAGCTTGGCGGCGGAGGCCTATGGCTACACCTTC.

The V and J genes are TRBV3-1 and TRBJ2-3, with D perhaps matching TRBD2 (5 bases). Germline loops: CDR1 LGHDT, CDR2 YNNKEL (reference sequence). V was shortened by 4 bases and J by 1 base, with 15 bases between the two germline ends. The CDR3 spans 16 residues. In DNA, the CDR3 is TGTGCCAGCAGCCGAGGGAGTTCAGACGGCACAGATACGCAGTATTTT. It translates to CASSRGSSDGTDTQYF.

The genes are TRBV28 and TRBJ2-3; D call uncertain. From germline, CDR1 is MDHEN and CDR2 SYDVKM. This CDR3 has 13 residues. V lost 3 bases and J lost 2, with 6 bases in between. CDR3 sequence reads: CASSFVITDTQYF. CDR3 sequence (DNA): TGTGCCAGCAGTTTTGTAATCACAGATACGCAGTATTTT.

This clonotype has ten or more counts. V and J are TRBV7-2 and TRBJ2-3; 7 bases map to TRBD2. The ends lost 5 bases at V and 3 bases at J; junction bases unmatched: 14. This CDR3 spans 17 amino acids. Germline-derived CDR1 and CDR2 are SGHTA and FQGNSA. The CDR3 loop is CASSLDRAGWGTDTQYF. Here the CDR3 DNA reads TGTGCCAGCAGCCTCGATCGAGCGGGGTGGGGGACAGATACGCAGTATTTT.

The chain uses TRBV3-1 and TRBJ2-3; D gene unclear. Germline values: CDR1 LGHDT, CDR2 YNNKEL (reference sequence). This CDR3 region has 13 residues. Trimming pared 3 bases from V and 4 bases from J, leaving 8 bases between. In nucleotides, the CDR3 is TGTGCCAGCAGCCATGGAAGTTCAGATACGCAGTATTTT. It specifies CASSHGSSDTQYF.

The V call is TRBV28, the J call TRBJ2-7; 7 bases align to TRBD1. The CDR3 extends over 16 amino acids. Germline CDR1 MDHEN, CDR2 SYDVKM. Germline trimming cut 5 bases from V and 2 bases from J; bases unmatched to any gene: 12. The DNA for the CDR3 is TGTGCCAGCAGTCCCGGAAGGGGACAGTTACCCTACGAGCAGTACGTC. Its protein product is CASSPGRGQLPYEQYV.

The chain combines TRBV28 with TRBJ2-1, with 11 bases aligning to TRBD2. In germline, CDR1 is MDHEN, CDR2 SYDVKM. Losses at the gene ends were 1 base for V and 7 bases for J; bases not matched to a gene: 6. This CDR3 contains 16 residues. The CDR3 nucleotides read TGTGCCAGCAGTTTATATCTAGCGGGGGGAGGGAATGAGCAGTTCTTC. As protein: CASSLYLAGGGNEQFF.

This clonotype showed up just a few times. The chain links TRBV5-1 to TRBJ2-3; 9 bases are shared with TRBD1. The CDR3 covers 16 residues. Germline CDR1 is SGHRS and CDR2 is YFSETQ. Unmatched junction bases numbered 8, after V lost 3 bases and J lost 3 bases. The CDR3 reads CASSSGQGDWTDTQYF. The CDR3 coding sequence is TGCGCCAGCAGCTCGGGACAGGGTGATTGGACAGATACGCAGTATTTT.

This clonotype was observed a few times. The CDR3 loop reads CASSTREPYEQYF. CDR3 bases: TGCGCCAGCAGCACTAGGGAACCATACGAGCAGTACTTC. The chain uses TRBV10-2 and TRBJ2-7, with D tentatively TRBD2 (5 bases). The CDR3 extends over 13 amino acids. Germline V gene lookup returns CDR1 WSHSY and CDR2 SAAADI. V was shortened by 6 bases and J by 4 bases, with 13 bases between the two germline ends.

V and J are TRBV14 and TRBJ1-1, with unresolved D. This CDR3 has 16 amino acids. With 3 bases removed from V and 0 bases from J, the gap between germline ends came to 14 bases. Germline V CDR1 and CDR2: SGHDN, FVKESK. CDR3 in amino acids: CASSHLRSPLNTEAFF. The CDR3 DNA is TGTGCCAGCAGCCATCTCCGTTCCCCCTTGAACACTGAAGCTTTCTTT.